This T cell receptor (beta chain) was retrieved from a study of T-cell reconstitution after alpha-beta-depleted transplantation in children. Construction of the TCRbeta library involved unique molecular identifiers. A single record per CDR3 protein comes from TCRdb applying MiXCR to the PCR reads. Among about 440,000 distinct CDR3 sequences listed, 43% were seen once. Study results and limitations: Roughly two months post-transplant, alpha-beta T cells reportedly originated from several hundred graft clones that had expanded. Some patients' high day-60 TCRbeta diversity was attributed to recipient cells surviving conditioning. Once a year had passed after transplant, T-cell counts and diversity came mostly from newly produced T cells.

Germline V gives CDR1 KGHSH, CDR2 LQKENI. Trimming left V 8 bases short and J 0 bases short, with 9 bases between. The CDR3 is made up of 13 amino acids. This clonotype appeared many times. Its specificity is unknown. The receptor comes from a girl aged 2 to 9 with aplastic anemia, due to receive a stem cell transplant. The chain joins TRBV18 to TRBJ2-3; D ambiguous. This specimen consisted of PBMCs, obtained before TCRalphabeta/CD19-depleted stem cell transplant. CDR3 residues: CASSPSSTDTQYF. The DNA of the CDR3 is TGTGCCAGCAGCCCCTCTAGCACAGATACGCAGTATTTT.